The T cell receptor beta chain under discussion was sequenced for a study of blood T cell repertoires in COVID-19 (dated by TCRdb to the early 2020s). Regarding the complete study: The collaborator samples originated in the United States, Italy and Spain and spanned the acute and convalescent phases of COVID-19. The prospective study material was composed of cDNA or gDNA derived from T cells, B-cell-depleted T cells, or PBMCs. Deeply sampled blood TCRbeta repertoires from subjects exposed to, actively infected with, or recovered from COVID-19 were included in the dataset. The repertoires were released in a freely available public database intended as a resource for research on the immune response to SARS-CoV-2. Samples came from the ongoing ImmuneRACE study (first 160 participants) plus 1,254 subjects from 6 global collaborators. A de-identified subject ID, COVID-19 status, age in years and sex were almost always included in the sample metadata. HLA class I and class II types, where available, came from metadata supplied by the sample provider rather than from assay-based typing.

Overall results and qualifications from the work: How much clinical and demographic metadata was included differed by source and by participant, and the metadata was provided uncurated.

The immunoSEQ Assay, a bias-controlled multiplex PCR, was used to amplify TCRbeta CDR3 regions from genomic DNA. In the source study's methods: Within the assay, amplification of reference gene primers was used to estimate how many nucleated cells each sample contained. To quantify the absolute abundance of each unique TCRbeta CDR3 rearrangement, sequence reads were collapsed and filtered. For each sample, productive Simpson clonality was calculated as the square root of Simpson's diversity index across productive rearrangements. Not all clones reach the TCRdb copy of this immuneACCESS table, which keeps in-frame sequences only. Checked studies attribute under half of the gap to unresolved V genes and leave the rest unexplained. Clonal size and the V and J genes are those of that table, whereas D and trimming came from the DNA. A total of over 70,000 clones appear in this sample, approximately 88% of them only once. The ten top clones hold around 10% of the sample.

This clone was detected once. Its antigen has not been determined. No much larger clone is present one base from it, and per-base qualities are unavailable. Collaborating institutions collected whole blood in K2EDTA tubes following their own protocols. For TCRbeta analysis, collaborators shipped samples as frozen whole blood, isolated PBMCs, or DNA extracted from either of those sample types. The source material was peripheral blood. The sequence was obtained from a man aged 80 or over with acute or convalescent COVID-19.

The DNA sequence follows: TGCAGCGTTGGTGGGGGGGACACTGAAGCTTTCTTT. The translation is CSVGGGDTEAFF. The rearranged chain carries TRBV29-1 and TRBJ1-1, and the D gene may be TRBD1, 5 bases matching. Trimming costs V 4 bases and J 3 bases, and their ends lie 9 bases apart. Taken from the germline V gene, the CDR1 and CDR2 loops are SQVTM and ANQGSEA. From its cysteine to its phenylalanine, the CDR3 spans 12 amino acids. The DNA shown is the 36-base CDR3, in frame from base 1.